The 30 T cell receptor beta chains in this list originate from one sample, sequenced in a study of vaccination effects on CD4 cells after COVID-19 (dated 2022 in TCRdb). Receptor amplification or capture employed the immunoSEQ multiplex PCR assay. This immuneACCESS table, as held by TCRdb, lists in-frame sequences with V and J called but not all clones. Of the missing ones, under half trace to an unresolved V gene in checked studies; the others have no known cause. Present in this sample are some 50,000 clones, nearly 75% of which were seen just once. The ten largest make up about 5.4% of the sample. After more than nine days of culture, CD4+ T cells were isolated with the EasySep CD4+ T cell isolation kit. PCR-confirmed SARS-CoV-2 infection had occurred in convalescent patients between March and December 2020, before the Alpha, Beta and Delta variants emerged in the United States. Each participant got two doses of an mRNA SARS-CoV-2 vaccine, either BNT162b2 or mRNA-1273.

Their recognized antigens are unknown. The material was CD4+ T cells from PBMCs cultured without peptide, obtained after COVID-19 vaccination. These TCRs come from a human donor who had a prior SARS-CoV-2 infection.

The chain combines TRBV11-2 with TRBJ1-1; 8 bases are a match to TRBD1. The V gene's germline CDR1 is SGHAT and CDR2 FQNNGV. The ends lost 1 base at V and 7 bases at J; junction bases unmatched: 11. CDR3 size: 16 residues. The CDR3 region is CASSLGLGQGAIEAFF. CDR3 nucleotides: TGTGCCAGCAGCTTAGGCTTGGGCCAGGGGGCAATTGAAGCTTTCTTT.

This clone was picked up one time. The chain has TRBV10-3 and TRBJ1-2, with D maybe TRBD1 (5 bases). The CDR3 totals 12 residues. The V end was cut by 4 bases, the J end by 2 bases, with 5 bases between. Germline-derived CDR1 and CDR2 are ENHRY and SYGVKD. CDR3 coding DNA: TGTGCCATCAGTGGACAGAACTATGGCTACACCTTC. The encoded protein is CAISGQNYGYTF.

V and J are TRBV6-5 and TRBJ2-7; 7 positions agree with TRBD1. The germline V gene encodes CDR1 MNHEY and CDR2 SVGAGI. V gave up 6 bases and J gave up 5 bases; unmatched junction bases: 13. This CDR3 is 15 amino acids long. The CDR3 DNA reads as TGTGCCAGCAGAATCCTGACAGGGAACCCTGACGAGCAGTACTTC. It specifies CASRILTGNPDEQYF.

The sample holds many counts of this clone. J is TRBJ2-5 and V is TRBV5-1; D uncertain. Germline CDR1 and CDR2: SGHRS and YFSETQ. Trimming took off 1 base at V and 5 bases at J, with 9 bases between the two ends. The CDR3 extends over 13 amino acids. The CDR3 bases are TGCGCCAGCAGCTTGTTTGCTGGGGAGACCCAGTACTTC. It yields the protein CASSLFAGETQYF.

This rearrangement joins TRBV18 to TRBJ1-3, with D unresolved. Germline CDR1 and CDR2: KGHSH and LQKENI. Trimming took off 6 bases at V and 0 bases at J, with 15 bases between the two ends. The CDR3 runs to 16 residues. For the CDR3, the DNA is TGTGCCAGCTCCGCGGGTGGTATCAGCTCTGGAAACACCATATATTTT. This gives the protein CASSAGGISSGNTIYF.

V is TRBV27 and J is TRBJ2-1, with D unresolved. The CDR3 loop spans 13 amino acids. Deletions cut 6 bases from V and 9 bases from J, with 15 bases between. CDR1 is MNHEY, CDR2 SMNVEV, per germline (reference sequence). The CDR3 loop reads CASRLEKWAEQFF. DNA for the CDR3: TGTGCCAGCAGACTCGAAAAGTGGGCTGAGCAGTTCTTC.

This clone was seen more than once but under ten times. V gene TRBV6-5 combines with J gene TRBJ2-7; D unresolved. The CDR3 spans 15 residues. CDR1 is MNHEY, CDR2 SVGAGI, per germline. Trimming pared 6 bases from V and 0 bases from J, leaving 15 bases between. Written as DNA, the CDR3 is TGTGCCAGCAGCCGATCTATTCCGCCCTCCTACGAGCAGTACTTC. Translation gives CASSRSIPPSYEQYF.

The V gene is TRBV6-5, the J gene TRBJ2-2; perhaps TRBD2 as D (5 bases). The CDR3 spans 13 residues. Looked up from germline, CDR1 is MNHEY and CDR2 is SVGAGI. V lost 6 bases and J lost 5, with 10 bases in between. CDR3 nucleotide sequence: TGTGCCAGCAGCAACTCGGGGACCGGGGAGCTGTTTTTT. This gives the protein CASSNSGTGELFF.

This chain links TRBV19 with TRBJ2-3, with D perhaps TRBD2 (5 bases). The germline V gene encodes CDR1 LNHDA and CDR2 SQIVND (reference sequence). Between the trimmed V and J ends, which lost 6 bases and 0 bases, there was a span of 10 bases. The CDR3 is 14 residues long. The CDR3 DNA follows: TGTGCCAGTAGAAGGAGAGGGAGCACAGATACGCAGTATTTT. This translates into CASRRRGSTDTQYF.

This clone was recorded only once. The chain joins TRBV2 to TRBJ1-4; D ambiguous. This CDR3 region has 12 residues. Germline-derived CDR1 and CDR2 are SNHLY and FYNNEI. V was pared by 4 bases and J by 13 bases, with 13 bases between. For the CDR3, the DNA is TGTGCCAGCAGTGGATGGTTTGGTTTACTGTTTTTT. Its protein product is CASSGWFGLLFF.

This chain joins TRBV7-9 and TRBJ1-5; a weak D match, TRBD1 (6 bases). The CDR3 spans 14 residues. Germline CDR1 and CDR2: SEHNR and FQNEAQ (reference sequence). Trimming pared 4 bases from V and 6 bases from J, leaving 13 bases between. CDR3 sequence: CASSSDRLGQPQHF. The CDR3, as DNA: TGTGCCAGCAGCTCTGACAGGCTCGGTCAGCCCCAGCATTTT.

The rearrangement uses TRBV24-1 and TRBJ2-5, with D possibly matching TRBD1 (6 bases). The CDR3 loop spans 14 amino acids. Germline V CDR1 and CDR2: KGHDR, SFDVKD. Trimming left V 5 bases short and J 2 bases short, with 11 bases between. This CDR3 reads CATSAGQWQETQYF. DNA of the CDR3: TGTGCCACCAGTGCCGGACAGTGGCAAGAGACCCAGTACTTC.

The V call is TRBV6-2 or TRBV6-3, the J call TRBJ1-4; D is perhaps TRBD1 (5 bases). Trimming removed 3 bases from V and 2 bases from J, with 13 bases in between. CDR1 MNHEY and CDR2 SVGEGT come from the germline V gene. The CDR3 length is 16 residues. The CDR3 is CASSYWVTATNEKLFF. For the CDR3, the DNA is TGTGCCAGCAGTTATTGGGTGACAGCGACTAATGAAAAACTGTTTTTT.

The CDR3 bases are TGTGCCAGTTCAGCGGGGACAGGTAGATCACCCCTCCACTTT. Translation: CASSAGTGRSPLHF. The chain uses TRBV19 and TRBJ1-6; 8 nucleotides agree with TRBD1. Looked up from germline, CDR1 is LNHDA and CDR2 is SQIVND (reference sequence). The CDR3 contains 14 residues. Losses at the gene ends were 8 bases for V and 10 bases for J; bases not matched to a gene: 10.

The genes are TRBV29-1 and TRBJ2-3; D is undetermined. This CDR3 comprises 13 residues. V lost 3 bases, J lost 1 base, and 8 bases lay in between. Germline V gives CDR1 SQVTM, CDR2 ANQGSEA. In DNA form, the CDR3 reads TGCAGCGTTGAGGGATCGGGCACAGATACGCAGTATTTT. Its protein is CSVEGSGTDTQYF.

This chain links TRBV19 with TRBJ2-1; the D gene is possibly TRBD2 (6 bases). Between the trimmed V and J ends, which lost 7 bases and 6 bases, there was a span of 16 bases. CDR3 length equals 14 residues. The germline V gene encodes CDR1 LNHDA and CDR2 SQIVND (reference sequence). This CDR3 is CASTTGLAPNEQFF. The CDR3 bases are TGTGCCAGTACAACGGGACTTGCACCCAATGAGCAGTTCTTC.

V is TRBV30 and J is TRBJ2-7; D might be TRBD2 (6 bases). V was cut by 0 bases and J by 2 bases, with 11 bases left in between. This CDR3 is 14 amino acids long. Germline V CDR1 and CDR2: GTSNPN, SVGIG (reference sequence). The CDR3 DNA follows: TGTGCCTGGAGTGTGGATAGCGGAGCCTACGAGCAGTACTTC. It is translated as CAWSVDSGAYEQYF.

The V and J genes are TRBV5-1 and TRBJ1-1; tentatively, D is TRBD1 (6 bases). V was cut by 4 bases and J by 3 bases, with 16 bases left in between. The length of the CDR3 is 15 residues. CDR1 and CDR2 (germline): SGHRS, YFSETQ. In nucleotides, the CDR3 is TGCGCCAGCAGCCCGGGGTGGGGGCTCGACACTGAAGCTTTCTTT. This translates into CASSPGWGLDTEAFF.

This clone was recorded once. The V and J genes are TRBV25-1 and TRBJ2-5; D call uncertain. CDR3 length equals 13 residues. With 3 bases removed from V and 5 bases from J, the gap between germline ends came to 10 bases. Germline V gives CDR1 MGHDK, CDR2 SYGVNS. The CDR3 DNA is TGTGCCAGCAGTGATGAGGTGGTGGAGACCCAGTACTTC. This translates into CASSDEVVETQYF.

V gene TRBV5-8 combines with J gene TRBJ2-7, with 9 bases matching TRBD1. The ends lost 1 base at V and 6 bases at J; junction bases unmatched: 11. The CDR3 is 16 amino acids. In germline, CDR1 is SGHTS, CDR2 YDEGEE. CDR3 sequence: CASSLTGGGGFVEQYF. CDR3 DNA sequence: TGTGCCAGCAGCTTGACAGGGGGCGGCGGGTTCGTCGAGCAGTACTTC.

The chain links TRBV6-6 to TRBJ1-2, with 11 nucleotides matching TRBD1. The V gene end was trimmed by 6 bases and the J gene end by 7 bases; junction bases not matched to a gene: 7. Germline values: CDR1 MNHNY, CDR2 SVGAGI (reference sequence). This CDR3 spans 14 amino acids. The chain's CDR3 is CASSPDRGRGGYTF. In DNA, the CDR3 is TGTGCCAGCAGCCCGGACAGGGGGCGGGGTGGCTACACCTTC.

The gene calls are TRBV11-2 and TRBJ2-1; TRBD2 matches 8 bases. This CDR3 is 16 amino acids long. Germline trimming cut 1 base from V and 3 bases from J; bases unmatched to any gene: 5. Germline V lookup: CDR1 SGHAT, CDR2 FQNNGV. The DNA of the CDR3 is TGTGCCAGCAGCTTAGGATCTAGCGGGTACTACAATGAGCAGTTCTTC. It specifies CASSLGSSGYYNEQFF.

The chain has TRBV5-4 and TRBJ2-3; a weak D match, TRBD1 (6 bases). CDR1 SGHNT and CDR2 YYREEE come from the germline V gene (reference sequence). V was trimmed by 5 bases and J by 1 base, leaving 11 bases between them. The CDR3 totals 14 residues. CDR3 DNA: TGTGCCAGCAGGGCCAACAGGGGCACAGATACGCAGTATTTT. Protein sequence: CASRANRGTDTQYF.

The rearrangement links TRBV23-1 to TRBJ1-2; D not certain. TRBV23-1 is classed as an ORF, of uncertain function. Trimming took off 2 bases at V and 8 bases at J, with 15 bases between the two ends. CDR3 size: 14 residues. The CDR3 DNA is TGCGCCAGCAGTCAAACCCCAGACGGGTTGGGCTACACCTTC. Translating gives CASSQTPDGLGYTF.

The gene calls are TRBV4-1 and TRBJ2-7, with D perhaps TRBD2 (5 bases). The germline V gene has CDR1 MGHRA and CDR2 YSYEKL. The V gene lost 2 bases and the J gene lost 3 bases, with 14 bases spanning the gap. The CDR3 extends over 15 amino acids. The CDR3 spells CASSQSPPGFYEQYF. The CDR3 region has the DNA TGCGCCAGCAGCCAATCCCCTCCGGGGTTCTACGAGCAGTACTTC.

The V and J genes are TRBV20-1 and TRBJ2-3, with D possibly being TRBD2 (5 bases). Germline CDR1 reads DFQATT; CDR2 reads SNEGSKA (reference sequence). The germline V and J ends were trimmed by 6 bases and 6 bases, with 10 bases remaining between them. The CDR3 is 11 amino acids. CDR3 coding DNA: TGCAGTGCCACTAGGGCCGATACGCAGTATTTT. This gives the protein CSATRADTQYF.

This chain uses TRBV12-3 or TRBV12-4 with TRBJ2-1; tentative D call: TRBD2 (6 bases). The CDR3 is made up of 12 amino acids. The V end was cut by 3 bases, the J end by 11 bases, with 11 bases between. DNA of the CDR3: TGTGCCAGCAGTTTTAGCGGATTCCAGCAGTTCTTC. Its protein is CASSFSGFQQFF.

This clone was observed a single time. This chain joins TRBV15 and TRBJ2-2; D unresolved. This CDR3 comprises 12 residues. Germline V CDR1 and CDR2: LNHNV, YYDKDF (reference sequence). V dropped 2 bases and J dropped 7 bases, with 5 bases sitting between them. CDR3 loop: CATSRPYGELFF. CDR3 nucleotide sequence: TGTGCCACCAGCAGACCATACGGGGAGCTGTTTTTT.

The rearrangement joins TRBV15 to TRBJ2-1, with 10 bases that match TRBD2. J lost 4 bases, V lost 1 base, and 16 bases had no gene match. The CDR3 contains 20 residues. Germline CDR1 reads LNHNV; CDR2 reads YYDKDF (reference sequence). The CDR3 nucleotides read TGTGCCACCAGCAGAGTGTGGGGTCTAGCGGGAGATGGGGATTACAATGAGCAGTTCTTC. This translates into CATSRVWGLAGDGDYNEQFF.

The V gene is TRBV5-1, the J gene TRBJ2-3; D is unclear. Trimming removed 1 base at V and 2 bases at J, with 8 bases between. The CDR3 runs 14 residues. Germline values: CDR1 SGHRS, CDR2 YFSETQ. The CDR3 nucleotides read TGCGCCAGCAGCTTGCTCAACCCCACAGATACGCAGTATTTT. Its translation: CASSLLNPTDTQYF.